This T cell receptor beta chain came from a study of cytomegalovirus exposure and HLA in healthy donors (dated by TCRdb to 2016 to 2017). Notes on the research overall: According to a later analysis, one platform produced both the roughly 130 validation repertoires and the 620 or so repertoires of the first cohort. The aim of the study was to test whether cataloging public T cell receptors could identify signatures of past pathogen exposure. In addition to the first cohort of around 670 subjects, a separate validation cohort of 130 or so different subjects was used. To predict cytomegalovirus infection status, the study combined high-throughput TCR immunosequencing, statistical association of individual TCRs with disease status, and machine learning. Paper-wide results and their limitations: The validation cohort had no HLA typing available for a later analysis, so co-occurrence within that cohort was assessed over all 120 or so repertoires. A total of 164 TCR beta chains were listed by the study as associated with cytomegalovirus. The classifier was reported to diagnose cytomegalovirus status with high specificity and sensitivity in both the original cohort and the validation cohort. According to the authors, the approach could potentially be generalized to other disease states and immunological phenotypes. While some public TCRs were present in many individuals, most TCR sequences turned up only very rarely across donors. In a later analysis, TCRs clustered in the first cohort were found to also tend to co-occur in the roughly 110 validation repertoires, with around 94% of cluster scores above 0. In vitro tests confirmed that three of the cytomegalovirus-associated TCR beta chains recognize cytomegalovirus antigens.

Including cysteine and phenylalanine, the CDR3 has 16 amino acids. Just CDR3 DNA is preserved here, 48 bases in frame from base 1. Relative to germline, V is missing 2 bases and J is missing 5 bases, with 5 bases of the junction outside any gene match. The CDR1 and CDR2 encoded by the germline V gene (reference sequence) are MNHEY and SMNVEV. To note about this clone: Its specific antigen is unknown. No much larger clone exists at a distance of one base, and base qualities are not known.

Separate from the roughly 650-subject first cohort, the validation cohort of 95 to 150 subjects was the group to which the donors belonged. The receptor library was made with the immunoSEQ multiplex PCR assay. In the paper's pipeline: A statistical classification framework was developed to diagnose cytomegalovirus status using the catalog of TCR beta chain sequences. The clones in this table, taken by TCRdb from immuneACCESS, are in-frame only. Not every clone is retained; where verified, under half of the shortfall comes from an unresolved V gene, and the cause of the rest is unknown. V, J and clone size are taken as reported in that table, and D and trimming were inferred from the DNA itself. This sample comprises approximately 49,000 clones, roughly 92% of them detected only once. The ten biggest clones cover over 1.3% of the sample.

The sequencing input was PBMCs. Rearrangement joined TRBV27 to TRBJ2-4; a stretch of 11 junction bases matches TRBD2. The origin of this receptor is a man aged 18 to 29 in good health and CMV-seronegative. The bases are TGTGCCAGCAGTTTAACTAGCGGGAGAAGCCAAAACATTCAGTACTTC. It is translated as CASSLTSGRSQNIQYF.